One sample yielded the 25 T cell receptor beta chains listed below, sequenced in a study of somatic mutations in cytotoxic T cells in rheumatoid arthritis. Sequencing used immunoSEQ multiplex PCR; TCRdb keeps in-frame clones, though not all of them. The sample shows fewer than 20,000 clones, about 80% of them seen only once. What was sequenced was CD8+ T cells sorted from blood. These receptor sequences come from an adult with rheumatoid arthritis.

This CDR3 reads CASSPPLRGGELFF. The CDR3 nucleotides are TGCGCCAGCAGCCCACCCTTAAGGGGAGGGGAGCTGTTTTTT. V and J are TRBV4-1 and TRBJ2-2; perhaps TRBD1 as D (5 bases). CDR1 and CDR2 from the germline V gene are MGHRA and YSYEKL. There are 14 residues in the CDR3. The germline V and J ends were trimmed by 4 bases and 8 bases, with 14 bases remaining between them.

This chain joins TRBV6-5 and TRBJ2-1; 9 nucleotides align to TRBD2. With V trimmed by 2 bases and J by 5 bases, 1 base remained unmatched. Germline CDR1 MNHEY, CDR2 SVGAGI. The CDR3 length is 14 residues. CDR3 bases: TGTGCCAGCAGTTACAGCGGGGGGAACAATGAGCAGTTCTTC. The encoded protein is CASSYSGGNNEQFF.

V gene TRBV6-1 combines with J gene TRBJ1-5; D may be TRBD1 (6 bases). Trimming cost V 6 bases and J 3 bases, with 15 bases left between them. This CDR3 contains 15 residues. Germline V CDR1 and CDR2: MNHNS, SASEGT. The CDR3 DNA follows: TGTGCCAGCAGGGCCCCGACAGGTGCCAATCAGCCCCAGCATTTT. Its protein product is CASRAPTGANQPQHF.

The chain combines TRBV7-9 with TRBJ2-2; D assignment may be TRBD1 or TRBD2 (5 bases each). The CDR3 is made up of 14 amino acids. Per germline, CDR1 SEHNR and CDR2 FQNEAQ (reference sequence). Trimming took 3 bases from V and 8 from J, leaving 13 bases between them. The CDR3 sequence: CASSFGTGLGELFF. CDR3 coding DNA: TGTGCCAGCAGCTTCGGGACCGGTTTAGGGGAGCTGTTTTTT.

The J gene is TRBJ2-7, the V gene TRBV14, with TRBD2 matching 7 bases. Germline-derived CDR1 and CDR2 are SGHDN and FVKESK. V gave up 1 base and J gave up 4 bases; unmatched junction bases: 25. The CDR3 is 21 residues long. The DNA for the CDR3 is TGTGCCAGCAGCCAAGGTAGCGGGTTCGGCCACCAGCCGACCACTGAATACGAGCAGTACGTC. Its translation: CASSQGSGFGHQPTTEYEQYV.

This clone was seen more than once but under ten times. This chain uses TRBV19 with TRBJ2-1, with TRBD2 matching over 13 bases. The CDR3 is 15 residues long. The germline CDR1 and CDR2 sequences are LNHDA and SQIVND (reference sequence). Losses at the gene ends were 4 bases for V and 4 bases for J; bases not matched to a gene: 1. In DNA, the CDR3 is TGTGCCAGTAGTACGACTAGCGGGGGGTACAATGAGCAGTTCTTC. It yields the protein CASSTTSGGYNEQFF.

The chain recombines TRBV6-4 with TRBJ2-5; TRBD2 matches at 9 bases. Per the germline V gene, CDR1 is MRHNA and CDR2 is SNTAGT. V was pared by 3 bases and J by 4 bases, with 6 bases of the junction left unmatched. This CDR3 has 15 amino acids. As DNA, the CDR3 is TGTGCCAGCAGTGAAGGTAGCGGGGGCGGAGAGACCCAGTACTTC. Protein: CASSEGSGGGETQYF.

The chain carries TRBV7-9 and TRBJ2-1; 8 bases match TRBD1. CDR1 and CDR2 (germline): SEHNR, FQNEAQ (reference sequence). The junction had 3 bases not matched to a gene; V was cut back by 4 bases and J by 4 bases. The CDR3 runs 14 residues. The CDR3 sequence is CASSWDRPYNEQFF. CDR3 nucleotides: TGTGCCAGCAGCTGGGACAGGCCGTACAATGAGCAGTTCTTC. The variable domain in full, with the rest retrieved from reference TRBV7-9 and TRBJ2-1, is DTGVSQNPRHKITKRGQNVTFRCDPISEHNRLYWYRQTLGQGPEFLTYFQNEAQLEKSRLLSDRFSAERPKGSFSTLEIQRTEQGDSAMYLCASSWDRPYNEQFFGPGTRLTVL.

The chain is built from TRBV5-1 and TRBJ2-2; D gene unclear. Trimming removed 0 bases from V and 0 bases from J, with 9 bases in between. Germline CDR1 and CDR2: SGHRS and YFSETQ. This CDR3 comprises 16 residues. The CDR3 region is CASSLAGPSNTGELFF. The CDR3 bases are TGCGCCAGCAGCTTGGCCGGACCATCGAACACCGGGGAGCTGTTTTTT.

This rearrangement joins TRBV7-9 to TRBJ2-6; D not certain. Germline CDR1 SEHNR, CDR2 FQNEAQ (reference sequence). Trimming cost V 4 bases and J 0 bases, with 16 bases left between them. The CDR3 consists of 18 residues. CDR3 DNA: TGTGCCAGCAGCTCAAGGAACATCCCCCTCTCTGGGGCCAACGTCCTGACTTTC. Encoded protein: CASSSRNIPLSGANVLTF. Variable domain in full (rest from reference TRBV7-9 and TRBJ2-6): DTGVSQNPRHKITKRGQNVTFRCDPISEHNRLYWYRQTLGQGPEFLTYFQNEAQLEKSRLLSDRFSAERPKGSFSTLEIQRTEQGDSAMYLCASSSRNIPLSGANVLTFGAGSRLTVL.

The chain combines TRBV6-1 with TRBJ2-7, with D maybe TRBD2 (7 bases). Germline V gene data show CDR1 as MNHNS and CDR2 as SASEGT. The CDR3 loop spans 14 amino acids. Trimming removed 6 bases at V and 3 bases at J, with 15 bases between. The CDR3 here is CASSGGGGLYEQYF. CDR3 nucleotide sequence: TGTGCCAGCAGCGGTGGGGGGGGGCTCTACGAGCAGTACTTC.

The rearrangement links TRBV2 to TRBJ2-1; D ambiguous. Looked up from germline, CDR1 is SNHLY and CDR2 is FYNNEI. CDR3 length: 16 amino acids. V shed 3 bases and J shed 0 bases, with 12 bases lying between them. The CDR3 bases are TGTGCCAGCAGTGATGTGATTTCAAGCTCCTACAATGAGCAGTTCTTC. Amino acid sequence: CASSDVISSSYNEQFF. The full variable domain, with the rest looked up from reference TRBV2 and TRBJ2-1, is EPEVTQTPSHQVTQMGQEVILRCVPISNHLYFYWYRQILGQKVEFLVSFYNNEISEKSEIFDDQFSVERPDGSNFTLKIRSTKLEDSAMYFCASSDVISSSYNEQFFGPGTRLTVL.

J is TRBJ2-5 and V is TRBV27; D might be TRBD1 (5 bases). Trimming pared 3 bases from V and 6 bases from J, leaving 14 bases between. CDR1 and CDR2 from the germline V gene are MNHEY and SMNVEV (reference sequence). This CDR3 region has 14 residues. CDR3 region: CASSLESSGKTQYF. The CDR3 bases are TGTGCCAGCAGTTTGGAGAGCTCAGGGAAGACCCAGTACTTC.

This clone was counted between two and nine times. The V call is TRBV7-9, the J call TRBJ2-2; TRBD1 agrees at 8 bases. In germline, CDR1 is SEHNR, CDR2 FQNEAQ (reference sequence). V trimming: 6 bases; J trimming: 2 bases; junction bases outside the gene matches: 2. The CDR3 extends over 14 amino acids. CDR3 DNA sequence: TGTGCCAGCAGAGGACAGGGAAACACCGGGGAGCTGTTTTTT. Its protein is CASRGQGNTGELFF.

V gene TRBV7-2 combines with J gene TRBJ1-3, with D hard to call. Trimming cost V 4 bases and J 7 bases, with 11 bases left between them. The CDR3 covers 13 residues. From germline, CDR1 is SGHTA and CDR2 FQGNSA. CDR3 amino acids: CASSSRSLNTIYF. As DNA, the CDR3 is TGTGCCAGCAGCTCCCGCTCTTTGAACACCATATATTTT.

The chain has TRBV6-5 and TRBJ1-1, with D maybe TRBD1 (5 bases). This CDR3 comprises 15 residues. In germline, CDR1 is MNHEY, CDR2 SVGAGI. Deletions cut 2 bases from V and 1 base from J, with 11 bases between. CDR3: CASSYRSRANTEAFF. The CDR3 DNA reads TGTGCCAGCAGTTACCGTTCCAGGGCGAACACTGAAGCTTTCTTT.

The chain has TRBV27 and TRBJ1-2; 10 nucleotides match TRBD1. The CDR3 loop spans 15 amino acids. Germline V gene lookup returns CDR1 MNHEY and CDR2 SMNVEV (reference sequence). With V trimmed by 3 bases and J by 4 bases, 5 bases remained unmatched. The CDR3 sequence is CASSLSGQGFYGYTF. The CDR3 DNA reads TGTGCCAGCAGTTTGTCGGGACAGGGGTTCTATGGCTACACCTTC.

The chain combines TRBV21-1 with TRBJ1-4. TRBV21-1 is a recognized pseudogene. The CDR3 consists of 11 residues. CDR3 region: CASSRNEKLFF. The CDR3 DNA sequence: TGTGCCAGCAGCAGAAATGAAAAACTGTTTTTT.

The V gene is TRBV6-1, the J gene TRBJ2-1; 14 bases are shared with TRBD2. Germline V gene lookup returns CDR1 MNHNS and CDR2 SASEGT. The CDR3 runs to 15 residues. V gave up 4 bases and J gave up 7 bases; unmatched junction bases: 3. CDR3 nucleotide sequence: TGTGCCAGCAGTGGACTAGCGGGGGGGAAAAATGAGCAGTTCTTC. Translation: CASSGLAGGKNEQFF.

Of note for this clone: Additional DNA sequences in this sample encode the identical CDR3. V gene TRBV6-5 combines with J gene TRBJ2-1, with TRBD2 as a possible D gene (6 bases). Germline CDR1 and CDR2: MNHEY and SVGAGI. This CDR3 region has 13 residues. V lost 5 bases to trimming and J lost 3 bases, with 8 bases between them. CDR3 DNA sequence: TGTGCCAGCAGTCGGAGGGGCTACAATGAGCAGTTCTTC. Protein sequence: CASSRRGYNEQFF.

In nucleotides, the CDR3 is TGTGCCAGCAGCTTAGGGCGGAACTCTGGAAACACCATATATTTT. Translated: CASSLGRNSGNTIYF. This chain joins TRBV7-2 and TRBJ1-3; D is undetermined. CDR3 length: 15 amino acids. Germline V gene sequence: CDR1 SGHTA, CDR2 FQGNSA. Deletions cut 1 base from V and 0 bases from J, with 7 bases between. Drawing the rest from reference TRBV7-2 and TRBJ1-3, the complete variable domain is GAGVSQSPSNKVTEKGKDVELRCDPISGHTALYWYRQSLGQGLEFLIYFQGNSAPDKSGLPSDRFSAERTGGSVSTLTIQRTQQEDSAVYLCASSLGRNSGNTIYFGEGSWLTVV.

The J gene is TRBJ2-1, the V gene TRBV14, with 9 bases lining up with TRBD1. Trimming at V came to 1 base and at J to 3 bases, leaving 1 base not matched to a gene. Germline loops: CDR1 SGHDN, CDR2 FVKESK. The CDR3 length is 15 residues. In DNA form, the CDR3 reads TGTGCCAGCAGCCAAGGGGACAGGGACTACAATGAGCAGTTCTTC. Protein sequence: CASSQGDRDYNEQFF.

The V call is TRBV7-9, the J call TRBJ2-1; 8 bases are a match to TRBD2. The CDR3 totals 16 residues. Germline-derived CDR1 and CDR2 are SEHNR and FQNEAQ (reference sequence). Unmatched junction bases numbered 11, after V lost 5 bases and J lost 5 bases. The CDR3 reads CASSPISGGGNNEQFF. In DNA, the CDR3 is TGTGCCAGCAGCCCCATTTCGGGGGGGGGCAACAATGAGCAGTTCTTC.

The chain recombines TRBV28 with TRBJ2-4; D not certain. Deletions cut 6 bases from V and 2 bases from J, with 14 bases between. The CDR3 is 15 amino acids. Per the germline V gene, CDR1 is MDHEN and CDR2 is SYDVKM. CDR3 coding DNA: TGTGCCAGCAGCTCCCCTATCGGAACCAAAAACATTCAGTACTTC. It specifies CASSSPIGTKNIQYF.

This clone was recorded once. The chain uses TRBV13 and TRBJ1-2; 8 positions match TRBD1. The CDR3 is 15 residues long. Germline V gene lookup returns CDR1 PRHDT and CDR2 FYEKMQ (reference sequence). Germline trimming cut 5 bases from V and 3 bases from J; bases unmatched to any gene: 8. Written as DNA, the CDR3 is TGTGCCAGCAGCCCGAGGACAGGGAGGGACTATGGCTACACCTTC. Amino acids: CASSPRTGRDYGYTF.